A selection of T cell receptor beta chains follows, all from one sample in a study of blood T cell repertoires in COVID-19. TCRdb's table, derived via immunoSEQ multiplex PCR, lists solely in-frame clones and lacks some. The sample has about 86,000 clones, more than 85% seen once. Specimen: PBMCs or T cells enriched from blood (not recorded which). The source of these receptors is a woman in her fifties or sixties with acute COVID-19. Both conserved end residues are part of each CDR3. The D gene is left open where the match is weak. The size field is filled for only some rows; it gives once, few, many or a size class.

size: few
V: TRBV4-1
J: TRBJ2-3
D: -
CDR3: CASSPGTIPSTDTQYF
DNA: TGCGCCAGCAGCCCGGGGACAATTCCCAGCACAGATACGCAGTATTTT

size: -
V: TRBV6-5
J: TRBJ1-1
D: -
CDR3: CASSYGQANTEAFF
DNA: TGTGCCAGCAGTTACGGGCAGGCGAACACTGAAGCTTTCTTT

size: -
V: TRBV4-2
J: TRBJ1-5
D: TRBD1
CDR3: CASSHAHGQGEDQPQHF
DNA: TGTGCCAGCAGCCATGCCCATGGACAGGGCGAAGATCAGCCCCAGCATTTT

size: -
V: TRBV15
J: TRBJ1-5
D: -
CDR3: CATTTAASSNQPQHF
DNA: TGTGCCACAACTACCGCGGCATCTAGCAATCAGCCCCAGCATTTT

size: -
V: TRBV7-9
J: TRBJ1-2
D: -
CDR3: CASSPGLWGDYGYTF
DNA: TGTGCCAGCAGCCCTGGACTGTGGGGAGACTATGGCTACACCTTC

size: few
V: TRBV7-9
J: TRBJ1-2
D: TRBD1
CDR3: CASSLAQGTAYGYTF
DNA: TGTGCCAGCAGCTTAGCGCAGGGGACAGCCTATGGCTACACCTTC

size: -
V: TRBV27
J: TRBJ2-1
D: -
CDR3: CASSFRNEQFF
DNA: TGTGCCAGCAGTTTCCGGAATGAGCAGTTCTTC

size: -
V: TRBV5-6
J: TRBJ2-1
D: -
CDR3: CASSQILRSGSYNEQFF
DNA: TGTGCCAGCAGCCAAATCCTCAGGTCTGGCTCCTACAATGAGCAGTTCTTC

size: -
V: TRBV5-4
J: TRBJ2-5
D: TRBD2
CDR3: CASSPRAGVGETQYF
DNA: TGTGCCAGCAGCCCCCGGGCGGGAGTCGGAGAGACCCAGTACTTC

size: -
V: TRBV18
J: TRBJ1-6
D: -
CDR3: CASSPEYSYNSPLHF
DNA: TGTGCCAGCTCCCCAGAGTACTCCTATAATTCACCCCTCCACTTT

size: -
V: TRBV29-1
J: TRBJ2-1
D: TRBD2
CDR3: CSVDMASGIHEQFF
DNA: TGCAGCGTTGATATGGCTAGCGGGATACATGAGCAGTTCTTC

size: -
V: TRBV7-6
J: TRBJ1-4
D: -
CDR3: CASSYGQNEKLFF
DNA: TGTGCCAGCAGTTATGGGCAAAATGAAAAACTGTTTTTT

size: -
V: TRBV21-1
J: TRBJ1-2
D: -
CDR3: CASTENYGYTF
DNA: TGTGCCAGTACAGAAAACTATGGCTACACCTTC

size: once
V: TRBV10-1
J: TRBJ2-3
D: TRBD2
CDR3: CASSASGSVDTQYF
DNA: TGCGCCAGCAGTGCTAGCGGGAGCGTGGATACGCAGTATTTT

size: -
V: TRBV5-1
J: TRBJ2-5
D: TRBD2
CDR3: CASSLAATSGETQYF
DNA: TGCGCCAGCAGCTTGGCCGCGACTAGCGGAGAGACCCAGTACTTC

size: -
V: TRBV30
J: TRBJ1-1
D: -
CDR3: CAWRGAYVNTEAFF
DNA: TGTGCCTGGAGGGGGGCTTACGTGAACACTGAAGCTTTCTTT

size: -
V: TRBV9
J: TRBJ2-1
D: -
CDR3: CASTKITRGQFF
DNA: TGTGCCAGCACCAAAATCACGAGAGGGCAGTTCTTC

size: -
V: TRBV5-1
J: TRBJ1-4
D: TRBD1
CDR3: CASSPTGQGGEKLFF
DNA: TGCGCCAGCAGCCCTACGGGACAGGGAGGTGAAAAACTGTTTTTT

size: -
V: TRBV29-1
J: TRBJ1-2
D: -
CDR3: CSVASGRYYGYTF
DNA: TGCAGCGTTGCTTCAGGCAGATACTATGGCTACACCTTC

size: -
V: TRBV28
J: TRBJ2-7
D: TRBD1
CDR3: CASGPGTALYEQYF
DNA: TGTGCCAGCGGCCCCGGGACAGCCCTCTACGAGCAGTACTTC

size: -
V: TRBV5-1
J: TRBJ1-5
D: TRBD1
CDR3: CASSGTGGTDQPQHF
DNA: TGCGCCAGCAGCGGAACAGGGGGAACGGATCAGCCCCAGCATTTT

size: -
V: TRBV5-1
J: TRBJ2-2
D: TRBD2
CDR3: CASRTSGSGGLTGELFF
DNA: TGCGCCAGTCGGACTAGCGGAAGCGGTGGGTTAACCGGGGAGCTGTTTTTT

size: -
V: TRBV7-8
J: TRBJ2-2
D: TRBD2
CDR3: CAEGRREGTGELFF
DNA: TGTGCCGAGGGGAGGCGGGAGGGCACCGGGGAGCTGTTTTTT

size: once
V: TRBV5-1
J: TRBJ2-2
D: TRBD2
CDR3: CASSLRLAGTAGELFF
DNA: TGCGCCAGCAGCTTAAGACTAGCGGGAACCGCCGGGGAGCTGTTTTTT

size: -
V: TRBV2
J: TRBJ2-1
D: -
CDR3: CASSVLKGNNEQFF
DNA: TGTGCCAGCAGTGTCCTTAAGGGGAACAACGAGCAGTTCTTC

size: -
V: TRBV12-5
J: TRBJ1-2
D: -
CDR3: CASGLVLGGGPNYGYTF
DNA: TGTGCTAGTGGTTTGGTACTGGGAGGGGGGCCTAACTATGGCTACACCTTC

size: once
V: TRBV6-5
J: TRBJ1-1
D: -
CDR3: CASSTTGNTEAFF
DNA: TGTGCCAGCAGCACTACAGGGAACACTGAAGCTTTCTTT

size: -
V: TRBV21-1
J: TRBJ1-5
D: -
CDR3: CASSKVDRGRRDNQPQHF
DNA: TGTGCCAGCAGCAAAGTGGACAGGGGGCGCCGGGACAATCAGCCCCAGCATTTT

size: once
V: TRBV15
J: TRBJ1-3
D: -
CDR3: CATSRDRSRGNTIYF
DNA: TGTGCCACCAGCAGAGATCGGTCGCGGGGAAACACCATATATTTT

size: -
V: TRBV6-5
J: TRBJ2-7
D: TRBD2
CDR3: CASSTSGTSYEQYF
DNA: TGTGCCAGCAGTACTAGCGGGACTTCCTACGAGCAGTACTTC

size: -
V: TRBV5-1
J: TRBJ2-7
D: TRBD2
CDR3: CASSTTSGSSYEQYF
DNA: TGCGCCAGCAGCACGACTAGCGGGAGCTCCTACGAGCAGTACTTC

size: once
V: TRBV7-2
J: TRBJ2-7
D: -
CDR3: CASSLDGLAYEQYF
DNA: TGTGCCAGCAGCTTAGACGGGTTAGCCTACGAGCAGTACTTC